In this sample, the clone carrying this T cell receptor beta chain turned up many times. Antigen unknown. This specimen comes from a study of T cells after yellow fever vaccination. Study-wide results and limits: Detected again after the booster were most primary-vaccination clones, at about 96% CD4 and approximately 85% CD8. Clonotype sharing between CD4 and CD8 compartments was small.

They built TCR cDNA with 5'RACE template switching, a step that put in a universal primer site and UMIs. TCRdb reprocessed the 5' RACE reads via MiXCR and lists one record per CDR3 protein. The sample comprises 200,000 to 300,000 distinct CDR3 sequences, roughly 13% of which are singletons, and around 0.49% rests with the top ten. The source is a man in his thirties or forties who received the YFV17D yellow fever vaccine. The sequences come from CD4+ T cells sorted from PBMCs, collected 45 days after the yellow fever booster vaccination.

In DNA form, the CDR3 reads TGCAGCGCGAGGACTAGCGGGAACGAGCAGTACTTC. Encoded protein: CSARTSGNEQYF. The chain uses TRBV29-1 and TRBJ2-7; 12 bases fit TRBD2. The CDR3 is 12 amino acids. Germline assignment: CDR1 SQVTM and CDR2 ANQGSEA. Trimming cost V 7 bases and J 5 bases; bases outside gene matches: 3.